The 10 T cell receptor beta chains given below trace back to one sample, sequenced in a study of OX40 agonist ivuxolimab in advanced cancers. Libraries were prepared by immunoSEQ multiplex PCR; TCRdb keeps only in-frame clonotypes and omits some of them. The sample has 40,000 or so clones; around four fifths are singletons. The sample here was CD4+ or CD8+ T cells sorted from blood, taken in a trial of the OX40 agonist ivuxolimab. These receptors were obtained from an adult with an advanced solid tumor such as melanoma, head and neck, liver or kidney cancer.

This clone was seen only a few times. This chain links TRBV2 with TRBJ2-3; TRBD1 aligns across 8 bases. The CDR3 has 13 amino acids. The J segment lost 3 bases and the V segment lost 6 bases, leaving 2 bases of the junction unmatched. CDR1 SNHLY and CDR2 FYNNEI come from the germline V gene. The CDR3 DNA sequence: TGTGCCAGCAGCCGACAGGGGACAGATACGCAGTATTTT. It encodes CASSRQGTDTQYF.

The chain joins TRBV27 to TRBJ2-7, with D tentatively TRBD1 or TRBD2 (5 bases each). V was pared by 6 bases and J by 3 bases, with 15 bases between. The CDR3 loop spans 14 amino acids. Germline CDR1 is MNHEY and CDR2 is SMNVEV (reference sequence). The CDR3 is CASSPEGNYYEQYF. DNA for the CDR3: TGTGCCAGCAGCCCCGAGGGGAATTACTACGAGCAGTACTTC.

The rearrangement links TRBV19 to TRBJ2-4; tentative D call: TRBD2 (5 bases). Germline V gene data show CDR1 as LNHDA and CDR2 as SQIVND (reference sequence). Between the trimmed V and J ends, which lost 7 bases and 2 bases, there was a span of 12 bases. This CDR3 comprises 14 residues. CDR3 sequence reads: CASKRERTKNIQYF. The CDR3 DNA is TGTGCCAGTAAGAGGGAGAGGACCAAAAACATTCAGTACTTC.

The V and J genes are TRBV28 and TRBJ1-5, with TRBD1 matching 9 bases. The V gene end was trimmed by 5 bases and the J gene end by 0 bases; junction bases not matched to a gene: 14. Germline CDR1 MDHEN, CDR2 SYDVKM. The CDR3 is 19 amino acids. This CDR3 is CASSRTGGYTYYSNQPQHF. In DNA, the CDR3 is TGTGCCAGCAGTCGTACAGGGGGCTACACATACTATAGCAATCAGCCCCAGCATTTT.

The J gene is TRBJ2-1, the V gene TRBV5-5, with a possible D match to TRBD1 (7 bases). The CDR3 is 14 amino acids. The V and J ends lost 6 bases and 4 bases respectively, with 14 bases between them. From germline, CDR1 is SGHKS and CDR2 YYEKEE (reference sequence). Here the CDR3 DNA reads TGTGCCAGCATCGAATCAGGGGGGTACAATGAGCAGTTCTTC. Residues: CASIESGGYNEQFF.

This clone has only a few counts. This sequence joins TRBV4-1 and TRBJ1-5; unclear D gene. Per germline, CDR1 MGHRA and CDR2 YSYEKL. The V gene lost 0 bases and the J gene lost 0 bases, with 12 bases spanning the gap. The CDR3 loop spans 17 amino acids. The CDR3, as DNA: TGCGCCAGCAGCCAAGATCTATTGGAATATAGCAATCAGCCCCAGCATTTT. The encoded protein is CASSQDLLEYSNQPQHF.

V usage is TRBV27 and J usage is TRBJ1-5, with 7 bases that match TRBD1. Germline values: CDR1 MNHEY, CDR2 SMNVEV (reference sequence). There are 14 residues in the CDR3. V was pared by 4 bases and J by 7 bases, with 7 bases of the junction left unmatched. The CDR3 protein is CASSSVGGWQPQHF. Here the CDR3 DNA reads TGTGCCAGCAGTTCCGTAGGGGGCTGGCAGCCCCAGCATTTT.

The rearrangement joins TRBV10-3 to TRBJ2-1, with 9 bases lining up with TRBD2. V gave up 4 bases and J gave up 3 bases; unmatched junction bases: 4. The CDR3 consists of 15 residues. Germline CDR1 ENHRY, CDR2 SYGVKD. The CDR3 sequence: CAISASSGNYNEQFF. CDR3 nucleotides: TGTGCCATCAGTGCCTCTAGCGGGAACTACAATGAGCAGTTCTTC.

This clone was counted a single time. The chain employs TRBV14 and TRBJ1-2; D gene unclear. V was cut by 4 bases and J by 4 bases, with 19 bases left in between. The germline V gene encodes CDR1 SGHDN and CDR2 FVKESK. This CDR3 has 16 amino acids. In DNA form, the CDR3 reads TGTGCCAGCAGCCTCTCATCGGGGAATTCTTTCTATGGCTACACCTTC. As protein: CASSLSSGNSFYGYTF.

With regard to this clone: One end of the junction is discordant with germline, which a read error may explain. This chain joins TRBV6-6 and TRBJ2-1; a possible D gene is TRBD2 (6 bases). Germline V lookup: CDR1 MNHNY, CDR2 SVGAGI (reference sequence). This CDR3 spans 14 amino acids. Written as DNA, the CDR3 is TGTGCCATCAGTAGCCGGGAAGTGGGGGGTGAGCAGTTCTTC. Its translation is CAISSREVGGEQFF.